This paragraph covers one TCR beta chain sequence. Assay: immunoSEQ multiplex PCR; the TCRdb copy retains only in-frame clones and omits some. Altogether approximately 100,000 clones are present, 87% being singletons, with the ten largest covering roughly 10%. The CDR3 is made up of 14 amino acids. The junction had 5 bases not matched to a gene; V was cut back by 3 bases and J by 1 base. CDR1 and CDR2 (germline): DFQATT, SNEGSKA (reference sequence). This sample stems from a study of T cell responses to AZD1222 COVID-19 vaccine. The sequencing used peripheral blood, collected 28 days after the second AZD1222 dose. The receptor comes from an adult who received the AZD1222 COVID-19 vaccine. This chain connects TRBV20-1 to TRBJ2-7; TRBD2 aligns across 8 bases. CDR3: CSASFSGASYEQYF. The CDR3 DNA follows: TGCAGTGCTAGTTTTAGCGGGGCATCCTACGAGCAGTACTTC.